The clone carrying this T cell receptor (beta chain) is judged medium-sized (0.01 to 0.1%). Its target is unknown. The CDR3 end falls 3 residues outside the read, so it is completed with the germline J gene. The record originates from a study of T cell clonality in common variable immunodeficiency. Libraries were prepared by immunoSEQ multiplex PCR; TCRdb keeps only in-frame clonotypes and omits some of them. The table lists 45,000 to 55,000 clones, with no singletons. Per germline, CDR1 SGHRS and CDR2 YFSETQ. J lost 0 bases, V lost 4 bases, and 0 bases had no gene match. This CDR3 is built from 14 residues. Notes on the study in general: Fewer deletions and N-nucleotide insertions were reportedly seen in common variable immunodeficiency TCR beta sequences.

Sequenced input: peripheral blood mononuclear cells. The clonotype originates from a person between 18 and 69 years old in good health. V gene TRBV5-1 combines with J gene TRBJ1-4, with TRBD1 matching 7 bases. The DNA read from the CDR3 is TGCGCCAGCAGCACAGGGGCAACTAATGAAAAA. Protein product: CASSTGATNEK. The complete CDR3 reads CASSTGATNEKLFF.